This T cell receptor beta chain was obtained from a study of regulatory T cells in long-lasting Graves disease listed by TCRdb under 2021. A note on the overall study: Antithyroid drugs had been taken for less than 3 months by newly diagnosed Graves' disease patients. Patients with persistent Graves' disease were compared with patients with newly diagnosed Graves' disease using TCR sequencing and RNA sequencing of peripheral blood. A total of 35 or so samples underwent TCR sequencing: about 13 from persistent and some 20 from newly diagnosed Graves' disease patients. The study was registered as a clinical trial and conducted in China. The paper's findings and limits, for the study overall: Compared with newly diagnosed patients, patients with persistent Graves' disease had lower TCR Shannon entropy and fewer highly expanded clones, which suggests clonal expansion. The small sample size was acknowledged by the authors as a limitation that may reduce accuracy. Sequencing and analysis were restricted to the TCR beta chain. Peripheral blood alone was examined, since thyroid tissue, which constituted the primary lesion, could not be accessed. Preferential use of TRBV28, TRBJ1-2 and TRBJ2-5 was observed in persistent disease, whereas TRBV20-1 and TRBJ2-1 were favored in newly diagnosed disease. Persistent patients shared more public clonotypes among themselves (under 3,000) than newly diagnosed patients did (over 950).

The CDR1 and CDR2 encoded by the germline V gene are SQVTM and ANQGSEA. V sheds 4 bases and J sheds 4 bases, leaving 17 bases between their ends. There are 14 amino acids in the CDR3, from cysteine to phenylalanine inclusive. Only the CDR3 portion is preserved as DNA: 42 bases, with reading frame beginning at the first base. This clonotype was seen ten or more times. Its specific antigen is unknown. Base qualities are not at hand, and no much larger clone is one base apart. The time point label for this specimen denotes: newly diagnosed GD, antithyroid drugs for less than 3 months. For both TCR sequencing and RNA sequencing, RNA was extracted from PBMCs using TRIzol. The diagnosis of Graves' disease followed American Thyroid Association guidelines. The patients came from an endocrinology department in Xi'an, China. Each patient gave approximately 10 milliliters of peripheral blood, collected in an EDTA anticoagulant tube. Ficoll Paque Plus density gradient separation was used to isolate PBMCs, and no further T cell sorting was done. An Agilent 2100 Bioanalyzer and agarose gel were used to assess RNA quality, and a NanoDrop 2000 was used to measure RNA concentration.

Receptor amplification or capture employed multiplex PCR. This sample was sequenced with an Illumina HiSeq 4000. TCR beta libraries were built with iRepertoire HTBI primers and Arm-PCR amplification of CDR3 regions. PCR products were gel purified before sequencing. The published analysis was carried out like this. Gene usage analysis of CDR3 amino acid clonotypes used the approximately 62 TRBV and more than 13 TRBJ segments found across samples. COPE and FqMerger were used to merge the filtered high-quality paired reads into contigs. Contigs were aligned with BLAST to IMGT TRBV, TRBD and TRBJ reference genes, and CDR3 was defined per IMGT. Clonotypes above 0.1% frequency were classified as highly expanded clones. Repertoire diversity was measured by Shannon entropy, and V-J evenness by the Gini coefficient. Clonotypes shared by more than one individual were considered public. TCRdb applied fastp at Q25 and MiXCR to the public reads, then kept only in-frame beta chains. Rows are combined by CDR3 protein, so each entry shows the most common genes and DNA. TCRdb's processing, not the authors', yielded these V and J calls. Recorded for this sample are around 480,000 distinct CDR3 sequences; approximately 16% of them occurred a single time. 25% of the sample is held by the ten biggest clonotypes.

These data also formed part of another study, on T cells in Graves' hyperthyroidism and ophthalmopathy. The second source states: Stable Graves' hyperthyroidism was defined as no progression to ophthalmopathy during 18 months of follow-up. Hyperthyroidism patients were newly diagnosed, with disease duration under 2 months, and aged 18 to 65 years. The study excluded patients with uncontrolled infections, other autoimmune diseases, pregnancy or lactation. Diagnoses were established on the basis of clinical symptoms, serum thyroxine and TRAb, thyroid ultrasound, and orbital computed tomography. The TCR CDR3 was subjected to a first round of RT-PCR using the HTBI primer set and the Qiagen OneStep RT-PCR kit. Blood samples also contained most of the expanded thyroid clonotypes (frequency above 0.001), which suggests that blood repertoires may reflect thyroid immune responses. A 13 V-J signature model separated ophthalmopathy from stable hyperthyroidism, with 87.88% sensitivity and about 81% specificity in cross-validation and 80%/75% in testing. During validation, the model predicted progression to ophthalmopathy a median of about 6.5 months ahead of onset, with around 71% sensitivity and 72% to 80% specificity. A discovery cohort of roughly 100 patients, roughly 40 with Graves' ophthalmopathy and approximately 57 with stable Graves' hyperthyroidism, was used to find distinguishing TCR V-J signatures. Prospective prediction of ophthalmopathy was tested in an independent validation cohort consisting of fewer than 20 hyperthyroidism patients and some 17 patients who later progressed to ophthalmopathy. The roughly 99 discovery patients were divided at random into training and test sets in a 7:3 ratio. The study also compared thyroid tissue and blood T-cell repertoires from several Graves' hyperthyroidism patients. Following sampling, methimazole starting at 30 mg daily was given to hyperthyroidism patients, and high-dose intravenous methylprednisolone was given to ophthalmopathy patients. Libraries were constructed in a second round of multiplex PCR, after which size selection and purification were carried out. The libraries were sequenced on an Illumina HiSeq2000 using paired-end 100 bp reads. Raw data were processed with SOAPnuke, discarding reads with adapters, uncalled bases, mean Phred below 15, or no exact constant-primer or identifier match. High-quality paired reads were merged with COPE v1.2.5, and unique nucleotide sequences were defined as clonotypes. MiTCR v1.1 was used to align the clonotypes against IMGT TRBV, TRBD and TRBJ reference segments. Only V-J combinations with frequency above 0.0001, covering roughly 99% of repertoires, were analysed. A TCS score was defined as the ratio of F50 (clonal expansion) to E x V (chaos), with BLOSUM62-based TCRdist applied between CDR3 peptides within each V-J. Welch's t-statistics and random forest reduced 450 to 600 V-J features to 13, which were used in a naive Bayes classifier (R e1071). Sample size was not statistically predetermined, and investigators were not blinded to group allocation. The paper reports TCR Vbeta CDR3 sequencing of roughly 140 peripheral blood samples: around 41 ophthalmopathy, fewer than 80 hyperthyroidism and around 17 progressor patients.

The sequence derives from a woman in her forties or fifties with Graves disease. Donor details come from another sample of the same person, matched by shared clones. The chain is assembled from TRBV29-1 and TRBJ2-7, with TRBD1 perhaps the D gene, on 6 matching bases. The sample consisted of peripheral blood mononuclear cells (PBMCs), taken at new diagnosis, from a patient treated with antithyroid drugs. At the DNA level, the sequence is TGCAGCGTTGCCCCGGACAGCAACGATTACGAGCAGTACTTC. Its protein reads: CSVAPDSNDYEQYF.